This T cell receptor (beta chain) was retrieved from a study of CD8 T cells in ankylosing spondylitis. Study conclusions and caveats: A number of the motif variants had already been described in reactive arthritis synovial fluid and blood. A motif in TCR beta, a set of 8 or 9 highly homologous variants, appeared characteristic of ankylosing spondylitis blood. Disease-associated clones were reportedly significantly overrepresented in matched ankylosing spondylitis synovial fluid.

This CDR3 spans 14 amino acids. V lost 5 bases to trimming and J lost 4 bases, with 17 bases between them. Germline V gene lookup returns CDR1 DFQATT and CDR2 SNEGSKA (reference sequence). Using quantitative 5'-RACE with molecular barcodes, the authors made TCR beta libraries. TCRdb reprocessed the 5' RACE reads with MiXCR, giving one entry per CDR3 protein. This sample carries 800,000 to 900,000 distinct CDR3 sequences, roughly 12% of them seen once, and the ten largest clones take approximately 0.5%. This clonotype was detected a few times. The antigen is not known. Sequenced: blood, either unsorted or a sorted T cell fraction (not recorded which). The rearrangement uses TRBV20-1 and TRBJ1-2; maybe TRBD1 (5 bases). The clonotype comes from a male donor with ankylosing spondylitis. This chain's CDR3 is CSAPRGRGGYGYTF. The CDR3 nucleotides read TGCAGTGCTCCCCGCGGTCGGGGGGGCTATGGCTACACCTTC.